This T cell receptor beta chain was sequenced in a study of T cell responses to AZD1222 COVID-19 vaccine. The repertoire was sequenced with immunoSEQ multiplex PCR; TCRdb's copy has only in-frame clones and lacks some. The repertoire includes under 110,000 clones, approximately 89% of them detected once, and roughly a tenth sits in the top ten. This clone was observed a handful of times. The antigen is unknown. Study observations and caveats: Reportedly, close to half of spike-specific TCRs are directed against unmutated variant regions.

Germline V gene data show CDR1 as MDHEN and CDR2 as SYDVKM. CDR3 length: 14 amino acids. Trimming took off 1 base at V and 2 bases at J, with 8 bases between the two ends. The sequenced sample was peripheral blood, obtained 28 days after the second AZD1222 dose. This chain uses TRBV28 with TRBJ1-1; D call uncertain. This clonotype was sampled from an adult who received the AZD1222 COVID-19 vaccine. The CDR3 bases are TGTGCCAGCAGTTTATTACTTGATAACACTGAAGCTTTCTTT. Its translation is CASSLLLDNTEAFF.